A single sample is the source of the 22 T cell receptor beta chains below, sequenced in a study of blood T cells in healthy people across ages. The use of a sample-barcoded 5' primer and a J-beta primer mix characterized a second PCR of about 7 to 12 cycles. TCRdb processed the 5' RACE reads anew with MiXCR; each CDR3 protein has one entry. The repertoire consists of around 1,800,000 distinct CDR3 sequences, with about 39% occurring once and the leading ten covering 23%. What was sequenced was blood. These receptor sequences come from a human donor in good health.

V and J are TRBV2 and TRBJ2-3, with D unclear. The V gene lost 7 bases and the J gene lost 4 bases, with 15 bases spanning the gap. Germline CDR1 and CDR2: SNHLY and FYNNEI. CDR3 length: 14 residues. Written as DNA, the CDR3 is TGTGCCAGCACCCAGGAAACCCCCGCAGATACGCAGTATTTT. Translated: CASTQETPADTQYF.

The rearrangement uses TRBV20-1 and TRBJ1-1; tentatively, D is TRBD1 (6 bases). The germline V gene encodes CDR1 DFQATT and CDR2 SNEGSKA (reference sequence). This CDR3 region has 13 residues. V was shortened by 4 bases and J by 0 bases, with 9 bases between the two germline ends. CDR3 sequence reads: CSAKGGVNTEAFF. CDR3 bases: TGCAGTGCTAAGGGGGGAGTGAACACTGAAGCTTTCTTT.

This clonotype occurred a few times. This chain uses TRBV20-1 with TRBJ2-7; TRBD2 aligns across 12 bases. Per germline, CDR1 DFQATT and CDR2 SNEGSKA (reference sequence). The CDR3 runs to 16 residues. V lost 0 bases, J lost 3 bases, and 6 bases stayed unmatched. In nucleotides, the CDR3 is TGCAGTGCTAGAGATTCAGGGACTAGCGGGTACTACGAGCAGTACTTC. Translating gives CSARDSGTSGYYEQYF.

This clonotype was seen repeatedly, ten times or more. The CDR3 sequence is CSVGAYEQFF. In nucleotides, the CDR3 is TGCAGCGTTGGAGCGTATGAGCAGTTCTTC. This rearrangement joins TRBV29-1 to TRBJ2-1; D is uncertain. This CDR3 has 10 amino acids. The V and J ends lost 4 bases and 8 bases respectively, with 6 bases between them. Germline V gene sequence: CDR1 SQVTM, CDR2 ANQGSEA.

This clonotype showed up just once. A far more abundant clone sits one base away, making this likely a read error. The rearrangement joins TRBV13 to TRBJ2-5; tentative D call: TRBD2 (6 bases). The CDR3 loop spans 10 amino acids. Germline lookup yields CDR1 PRHDT and CDR2 FYEKMQ (reference sequence). Written as DNA, the CDR3 is TGTGCCAACAGCGGGGAGACCCAGTACTTC. Translating gives CANSGETQYF.

DNA for the CDR3: TGTGCCAGCAGCCCCACAGGGGGCGCGACTGAAAAACTGTTTTTT. Translation: CASSPTGGATEKLFF. This chain connects TRBV11-1 to TRBJ1-4, with TRBD1 identical over 9 bases. This CDR3 comprises 15 residues. V lost 5 bases, J lost 7 bases, and 8 bases stayed unmatched. CDR1 is SGHAT, CDR2 FQDESV, per germline (reference sequence).

This clonotype was observed a handful of times. This chain joins TRBV12-3 or TRBV12-4 and TRBJ1-1, with a possible D match to TRBD1 (6 bases). The CDR3 has 15 residues. The V gene lost 3 bases and the J gene lost 3 bases, with 14 bases spanning the gap. CDR3 residues: CASSFRGAGDTEAFF. In DNA form, the CDR3 reads TGTGCCAGCAGTTTTAGGGGGGCGGGGGACACTGAAGCTTTCTTT.

As regards this clonotype: The junction does not match germline at one end; this may be a read error. The CDR3 DNA follows: TGTACCAGCAGTCCGTCGCGAGCGACAAGGAGCTCCTACGAGCAGTACTTC. Translation: CTSSPSRATRSSYEQYF. The chain combines TRBV12-3 or TRBV12-4 with TRBJ2-7; no firm D call. The CDR3 has 17 amino acids.

This clonotype was found a few times. This chain uses TRBV12-3 or TRBV12-4 with TRBJ2-3, with D perhaps TRBD2 (6 bases). This CDR3 is 13 amino acids long. CDR3: CASDRDFTDTQYF. The CDR3 coding sequence is TGTGCGTCCGACCGGGACTTCACAGATACGCAGTATTTT.

This chain links TRBV15 with TRBJ2-1; TRBD2 is a possible D gene (6 bases). Trimming pared 4 bases from V and 5 bases from J, leaving 15 bases between. Germline CDR1 and CDR2: LNHNV and YYDKDF (reference sequence). This CDR3 is built from 15 residues. The CDR3 region is CATSTSGRENNEQFF. CDR3 DNA: TGTGCCACCAGCACGAGTGGTCGGGAGAACAATGAGCAGTTCTTC.

The sample holds one count of this clonotype. This chain joins TRBV18 and TRBJ1-3; D perhaps matches TRBD1 (6 bases). The CDR3 runs to 17 residues. Trimming cost V 3 bases and J 2 bases, with 17 bases left between them. Germline V gene data show CDR1 as KGHSH and CDR2 as LQKENI. The CDR3 DNA follows: TGTGCCAGCTCACCTACAGGGCCGGGCGGAACTGGAAACACCATATATTTT. It codes for CASSPTGPGGTGNTIYF.

The V and J genes are TRBV28 and TRBJ2-1; no reliable D call. V was clipped by 5 bases and J by 10 bases, with 12 bases between them. The CDR3 length is 12 residues. Germline values: CDR1 MDHEN, CDR2 SYDVKM. DNA of the CDR3: TGTGCCAGCAGTCCCTCAAGTCGGGAGCAGTTCTTC. It specifies CASSPSSREQFF.

In this sample, this clonotype turned up a few times. The V gene is TRBV4-1, the J gene TRBJ2-4, with D hard to call. The closer fit of TRBJ2-7 to the DNA end suggests the J call may be wrong. The CDR3 extends over 14 amino acids. From germline, CDR1 is MGHRA and CDR2 YSYEKL. Here the CDR3 DNA reads TGCGCCAGCAGCCAGATCCCGGCAGGTATCGAGCAGTACTTC. Translated: CASSQIPAGIEQYF.

The chain combines TRBV11-2 with TRBJ2-1; 8 bases agree with TRBD2. CDR3 length: 14 amino acids. Germline CDR1 is SGHAT and CDR2 is FQNNGV. V was pared by 7 bases and J by 9 bases, with 11 bases of the junction left unmatched. CDR3 DNA sequence: TGTGCCAGCACCGGGGGCGGGGGGCCTGGTGAGCAGTTCTTC. Its protein product is CASTGGGGPGEQFF.

The chain employs TRBV20-1 and TRBJ1-1; 7 bases line up with TRBD1. After removal of 6 bases from V and 4 bases from J, the junction contained 11 bases not matched to a gene. The CDR3 spans 14 residues. Germline V gene lookup returns CDR1 DFQATT and CDR2 SNEGSKA (reference sequence). CDR3 sequence (DNA): TGCAGTGCCCTTAAACCACAGGGGCTCACTGAAGCTTTCTTT. It is translated as CSALKPQGLTEAFF.

The rearrangement joins TRBV29-1 to TRBJ2-5; D is ambiguous. This CDR3 is 17 amino acids long. V lost 3 bases, J lost 1 base, and 21 bases lay in between. Germline CDR1 SQVTM, CDR2 ANQGSEA. The CDR3 DNA follows: TGCAGCGTTGACGGCCATACAGCTTCTAGGGTCCAAGAGACCCAGTACTTC. It translates to CSVDGHTASRVQETQYF.

The chain has TRBV7-9 and TRBJ2-7, with TRBD1 matching 9 bases. The V segment lost 2 bases and the J segment 0 bases; nucleotides outside the gene matches: 11. Germline loops: CDR1 SEHNR, CDR2 FQNEAQ (reference sequence). CDR3 size: 18 residues. The CDR3 protein is CASSLSFSGTGISYEQYF. CDR3 nucleotides: TGTGCCAGCAGCTTAAGTTTCTCCGGGACAGGGATCTCCTACGAGCAGTACTTC.

The chain carries TRBV24-1 and TRBJ2-3, with TRBD2 matching 8 bases. The CDR3 extends over 16 amino acids. Trimming removed 3 bases from V and 4 bases from J; junction bases left unmatched: 8. The germline V gene encodes CDR1 KGHDR and CDR2 SFDVKD. CDR3 nucleotides: TGTGCCACCAGTGATCCGGGGGGACTAGTTCCAGATACGCAGTATTTT. This sequence encodes CATSDPGGLVPDTQYF.

V and J are TRBV20-1 and TRBJ2-7; D is uncertain. The end of the DNA is better explained by TRBJ2-5, so the J call may be wrong. The length of the CDR3 is 11 residues. Per germline, CDR1 DFQATT and CDR2 SNEGSKA (reference sequence). In DNA, the CDR3 is TGCAGTGCTAGAGCTAGAGAGACCCAGTACTTC. It yields the protein CSARARETQYF.

This clonotype has a handful of counts. CDR3 sequence: CASSRGGVADEQFF. The CDR3 nucleotides are TGCGCCAGCAGCCGTGGGGGGGTAGCGGATGAGCAGTTCTTC. The rearrangement joins TRBV5-1 to TRBJ2-1, with 7 bases lining up with TRBD2. CDR1 SGHRS and CDR2 YFSETQ come from the germline V gene. V lost 4 bases to trimming and J lost 8 bases; unmatched junction nucleotides: 9. This CDR3 has 14 residues.

The V and J genes are TRBV24-1 and TRBJ2-3; D remains unclear. In germline, CDR1 is KGHDR, CDR2 SFDVKD. The germline V and J ends were trimmed by 1 base and 5 bases, with 12 bases remaining between them. This CDR3 has 15 amino acids. CDR3 residues: CATSDLKGSRDTQYF. The CDR3 bases are TGTGCCACCAGTGATTTAAAGGGCTCGAGAGATACGCAGTATTTT.

This chain uses TRBV5-1 with TRBJ2-7; D is unclear. V was cut by 4 bases and J by 9 bases, with 20 bases left in between. The CDR3 loop spans 14 amino acids. Germline V lookup: CDR1 SGHRS, CDR2 YFSETQ. CDR3 in DNA: TGCGCCAGCAGCATAGGACCGGCAGGCAGAAGGCAGTACTTC. This codes for CASSIGPAGRRQYF.